The clone carrying this TCR beta chain was seen more than once but under ten times. CDR3 length: 15 amino acids. V was pared by 2 bases and J by 8 bases, with 21 bases between. The V gene's germline CDR1 is SQVTM and CDR2 ANQGSEA. This specimen belongs to a study of blood T cell repertoires in COVID-19. Turning to the study itself: Spain, Italy and the United States supplied samples that represented acute and convalescent COVID-19. PBMCs, B-cell-depleted T cells, or T cells were the source of the cDNA or gDNA that made up the material.

Authors' data handling: Estimation of nucleated cell counts was performed using reference gene primer amplification. Libraries were prepared by immunoSEQ multiplex PCR; TCRdb keeps only in-frame clonotypes and omits some of them. Clone size and the V and J calls come from that table; the DNA yielded D and trimming. The sample includes tens of thousands of clones, 85% to 90% of them seen just once. The sequence came from a man aged 65 to 79 with acute or convalescent COVID-19. Sequenced input: peripheral blood. V gene TRBV29-1 combines with J gene TRBJ1-2, with D uncertain. CDR3 loop: CSVELQVPSRWGYTF. As DNA, the CDR3 is TGCAGCGTTGAACTTCAGGTTCCCTCTCGATGGGGCTACACCTTC.